The source of this TCR beta chain is a study of shared clonotypes between healthy human individuals (TCRdb year 2020). In the study overall: The cohort included three men and a couple of women between 18 and 49 years of age. The study deeply sequenced blood TCR repertoires of about 5 healthy adults to estimate repertoire size and the extent of clonotype sharing between individuals. For each donor, three plates each were used for CD4 naive and CD4 memory, two plates were used for CD8 naive, and one plate was used for CD8 memory. Leukapheresis yielded between about 0.94 and 9.5 billion PBMCs per donor. Libraries were prepared and TCR repertoires were sequenced by different laboratories using diverse techniques, in order to increase sequencing depth and limit assay-specific biases. The study at large found these results: Sharing across a handful of donors was observed for approximately 5% of naive CD4, under 4% of naive CD8, about 2.5% of memory CD4, and roughly 0.4% of memory CD8 clonotypes. Clonotypes shared by all four sorted-subset donors showed higher generation probabilities than non-shared clonotypes. The genetic and exposure-history diversity represented was limited by the small number of donors. Rarefaction of sorted-subset datasets indicated incomplete sequencing despite the large sequencing depth. Sampling was limited to blood, and TCR repertoires in tissue likely differ from TCR repertoires in blood. Pairwise subsampling led to the expectation that sequencing depth would affect the degree of clonotype sharing among donors. Estimated clonotype richness was generally larger for naive than for memory subsets.

Healthy HIV-negative adults with no recently reported acute infections or vaccinations were included as donors. Every donor was a Caucasian adult residing in Nashville, Tennessee, USA. CD4+ T cells were enriched through magnetic negative selection, after which naive cells were positively selected on CD45RA and the remaining negative fraction served as the memory subset. Blood was collected by leukapheresis, and PBMCs were isolated by Ficoll-Histopaque density gradient centrifugation and then cryopreserved in liquid nitrogen vapor phase. Purity and quantity of every magnetically sorted T cell population were checked by analytical flow cytometry. From each sorted fraction, genomic DNA was isolated and quantified by UV absorbance on a Nanodrop 2000c. CDR3 length: 15 amino acids, cysteine to phenylalanine. Only CDR3 DNA remains: 45 bases, in frame from the first base. V loses 0 bases, J loses 9 bases, and the germline ends lie 14 bases apart. CDR1 and CDR2, per the germline V gene, are MNHNS and SASEGT.

TCR CDR3 regions were amplified from genomic DNA by multiplex PCR using the deep immunoSEQ assay. Genomic DNA extracted from each cell subset was distributed evenly over all wells of several immunoSEQ 96-well plates, and each plate served as one replicate. For sorted subsets, about 0.2 ug genomic DNA, equal to 25,000 to 35,000 T cell genomes, was loaded into each replicate PCR. Purified libraries were measured with a Qubit 3.0 fluorometer, size-checked on a Bioanalyzer 2100, and measured again with the KAPA Library Quantification kit. Every immunoSEQ 96-well plate was sequenced on a dedicated single-read 150-cycle Illumina NextSeq 550 flow cell. As for the original processing: Because only junctional sequences without quality scores were contained in the immunoSEQ output, filtering matching that applied to full-length reads could not be performed. To assign V/J genes and CDR3, sequences were annotated against IMGT germline references using PyIR, a Python wrapper for IgBLAST v1.9. Any read was removed if the V/J assignment was weak (E-value above 1e-6), the CDR3 was missing, or the read contained stop codons, out-of-frame junctions, or ambiguous translated residues. V3J clonotypes were defined as sequences sharing the same inferred V gene, J gene, and CDR3 amino acid sequence. Percentage overlap between repertoires was computed as shared unique clonotypes divided by the size of the smaller repertoire. RTK rarefaction, the Chao1 estimator, and Recon v2.1 estimates of unobserved clonotypes were used to assess repertoire richness. OLGA was used to compute generation probabilities for all TCRbeta clonotypes that the gDNA method yielded from a few donors. In its TCRdb copy, this immuneACCESS table keeps in-frame sequences only and misses some clones. Where compared with another copy, unresolved V genes explain less than half of these, and the others have no known cause. That table supplies the V and J calls and clone size; D and trimming were determined from the DNA. The table for this sample lists over 850,000 clones; roughly 74% of them were counted only once. The top ten hold roughly 0.57% of the sample.

Points on this clone: Its antigen is unknown. Within one base of it there is no much larger clone, and no base qualities were kept.

The sequence joins TRBV6-1 to TRBJ2-2; possibly the D gene is TRBD1, per 5 matching bases. The TCR comes from a man aged 18 to 29 in good health. Some clones in this sample may be carry-over from other donors' samples. The sample comprised memory CD4+ T cells from PBMCs. Explained via the paper, the cell subset or site label denotes: CD45RA-negative fraction. Read as DNA, the sequence is TGTGCCAGCAGTGAAGCGTCGGCAGGGTTATGGGAGCTGTTTTTT. This translates into CASSEASAGLWELFF.